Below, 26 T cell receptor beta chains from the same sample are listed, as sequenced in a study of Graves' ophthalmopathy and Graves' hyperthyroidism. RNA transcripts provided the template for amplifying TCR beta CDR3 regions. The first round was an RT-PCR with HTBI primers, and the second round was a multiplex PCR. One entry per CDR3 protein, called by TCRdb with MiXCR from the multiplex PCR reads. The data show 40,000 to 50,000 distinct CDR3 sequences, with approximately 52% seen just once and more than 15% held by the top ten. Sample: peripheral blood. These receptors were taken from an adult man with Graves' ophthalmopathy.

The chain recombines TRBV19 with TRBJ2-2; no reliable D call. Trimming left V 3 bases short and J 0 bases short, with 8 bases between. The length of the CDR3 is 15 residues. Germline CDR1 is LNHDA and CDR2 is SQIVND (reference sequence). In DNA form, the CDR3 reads TGTGCCAGTAGTATGGGGTTCGCGAACACCGGGGAGCTGTTTTTT. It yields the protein CASSMGFANTGELFF.

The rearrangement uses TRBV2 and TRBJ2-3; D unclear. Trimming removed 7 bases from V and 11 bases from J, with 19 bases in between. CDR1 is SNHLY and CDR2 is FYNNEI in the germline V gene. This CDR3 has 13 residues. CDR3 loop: CASKARTYNEQYF. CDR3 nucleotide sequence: TGTGCCAGCAAGGCACGCACCTACAATGAGCAGTATTTT.

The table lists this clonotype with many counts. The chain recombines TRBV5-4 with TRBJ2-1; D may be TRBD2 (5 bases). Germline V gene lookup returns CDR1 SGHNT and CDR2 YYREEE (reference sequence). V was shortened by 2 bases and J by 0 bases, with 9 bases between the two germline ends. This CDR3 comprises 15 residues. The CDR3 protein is CASSFSGSSYNEQFF. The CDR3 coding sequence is TGTGCCAGCAGCTTTTCGGGGAGCTCCTACAATGAGCAGTTCTTC.

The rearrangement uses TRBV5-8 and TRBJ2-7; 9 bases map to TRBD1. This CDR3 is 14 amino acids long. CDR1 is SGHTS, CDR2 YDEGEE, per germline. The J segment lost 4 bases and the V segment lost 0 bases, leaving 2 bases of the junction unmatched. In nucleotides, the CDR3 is TGTGCCAGCAGCTTGGGGGACAGGGAATACGAGCAGTACTTC. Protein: CASSLGDREYEQYF.

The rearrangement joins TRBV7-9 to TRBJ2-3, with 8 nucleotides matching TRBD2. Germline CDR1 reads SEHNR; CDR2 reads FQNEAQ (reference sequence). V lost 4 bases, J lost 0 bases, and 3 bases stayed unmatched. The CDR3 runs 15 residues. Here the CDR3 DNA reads TGTGCCAGCAGCTCGACTAGCGCTAGCACAGATACGCAGTATTTT. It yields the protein CASSSTSASTDTQYF. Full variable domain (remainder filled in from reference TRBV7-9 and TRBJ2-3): DTGVSQNPRHKITKRGQNVTFRCDPISEHNRLYWYRQTLGQGPEFLTYFQNEAQLEKSRLLSDRFSAERPKGSFSTLEIQRTEQGDSAMYLCASSSTSASTDTQYFGPGTRLTVL.

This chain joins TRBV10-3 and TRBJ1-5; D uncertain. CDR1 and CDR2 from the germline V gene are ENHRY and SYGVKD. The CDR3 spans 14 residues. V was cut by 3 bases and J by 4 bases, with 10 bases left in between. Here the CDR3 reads CAISDLSTNQPQHF. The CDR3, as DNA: TGTGCCATCAGTGACCTTAGCACTAATCAGCCCCAGCATTTT.

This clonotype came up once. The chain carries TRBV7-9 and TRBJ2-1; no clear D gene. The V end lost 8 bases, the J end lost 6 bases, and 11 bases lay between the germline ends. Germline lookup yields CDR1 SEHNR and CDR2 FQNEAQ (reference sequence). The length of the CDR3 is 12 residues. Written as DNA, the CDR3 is TGTGCCAGCGACCCCGGCGGCAATGAGCAGTTCTTC. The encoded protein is CASDPGGNEQFF. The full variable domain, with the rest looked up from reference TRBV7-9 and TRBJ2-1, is DTGVSQNPRHKITKRGQNVTFRCDPISEHNRLYWYRQTLGQGPEFLTYFQNEAQLEKSRLLSDRFSAERPKGSFSTLEIQRTEQGDSAMYLCASDPGGNEQFFGPGTRLTVL.

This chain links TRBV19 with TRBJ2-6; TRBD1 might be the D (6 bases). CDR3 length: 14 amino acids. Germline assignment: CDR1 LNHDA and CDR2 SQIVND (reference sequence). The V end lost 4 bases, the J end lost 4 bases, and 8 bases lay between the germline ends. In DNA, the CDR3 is TGTGCCAGTAGTACAGGGGACGGGGCCAACGTCCTGACTTTC. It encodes CASSTGDGANVLTF.

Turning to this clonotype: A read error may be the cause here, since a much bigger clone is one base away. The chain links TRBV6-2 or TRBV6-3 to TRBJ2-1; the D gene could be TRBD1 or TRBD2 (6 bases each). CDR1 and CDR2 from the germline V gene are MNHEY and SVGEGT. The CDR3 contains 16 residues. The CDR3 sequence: CASCYPRGQGYNEQFF. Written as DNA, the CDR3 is TGTGCCAGCTGTTACCCCCGGGGGCAGGGGTATAATGAGCAGTTCTTC.

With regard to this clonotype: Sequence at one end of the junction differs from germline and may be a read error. The CDR3 bases are TGTGCCGGCAGCGTAGACCCGGGGCAGTACAATGAGCAGTTCTTC. It specifies CAGSVDPGQYNEQFF. The chain uses TRBV9 and TRBJ2-1; D may match TRBD1 or TRBD2 (5 bases each). This CDR3 is built from 15 residues. Looked up from germline, CDR1 is SGDLS and CDR2 is YYNGEE.

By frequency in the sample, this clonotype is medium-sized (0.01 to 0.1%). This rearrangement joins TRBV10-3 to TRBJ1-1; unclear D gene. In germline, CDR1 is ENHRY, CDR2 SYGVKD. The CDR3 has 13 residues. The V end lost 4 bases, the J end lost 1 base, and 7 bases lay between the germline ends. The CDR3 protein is CAISASENTEAFF. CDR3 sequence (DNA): TGTGCCATCAGTGCATCGGAGAACACTGAAGCTTTCTTT.

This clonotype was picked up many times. The CDR3 is CASSARPLDEQYF. Here the CDR3 DNA reads TGTGCCAGCAGTGCGAGACCGCTAGACGAGCAGTACTTC. The V gene is TRBV6-1, the J gene TRBJ2-7; D is uncertain. Trimming cost V 4 bases and J 5 bases, with 12 bases left between them. The CDR3 extends over 13 amino acids. CDR1 and CDR2 (germline): MNHNS, SASEGT.

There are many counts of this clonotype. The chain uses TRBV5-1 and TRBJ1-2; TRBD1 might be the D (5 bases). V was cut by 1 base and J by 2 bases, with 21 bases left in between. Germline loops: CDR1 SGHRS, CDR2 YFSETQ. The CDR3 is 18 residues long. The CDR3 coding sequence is TGCGCCAGCAGCTTGTCTGGCGTATCGGGCGGGGACAACTATGGCTACACCTTC. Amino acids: CASSLSGVSGGDNYGYTF.

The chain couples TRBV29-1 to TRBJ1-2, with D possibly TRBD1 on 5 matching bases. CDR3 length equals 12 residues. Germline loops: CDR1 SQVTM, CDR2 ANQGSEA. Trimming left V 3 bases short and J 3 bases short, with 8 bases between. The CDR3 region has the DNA TGCAGCGTTGAGACAGAGTACTATGGCTACACCTTC. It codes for CSVETEYYGYTF.

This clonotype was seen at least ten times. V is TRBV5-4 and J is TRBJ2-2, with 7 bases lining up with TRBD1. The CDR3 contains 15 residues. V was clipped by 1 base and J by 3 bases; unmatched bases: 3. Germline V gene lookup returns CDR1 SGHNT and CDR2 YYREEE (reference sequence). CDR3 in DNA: TGTGCCAGCAGCTTGTTTCAGGGGGACACCGGGGAGCTGTTTTTT. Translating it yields CASSLFQGDTGELFF.

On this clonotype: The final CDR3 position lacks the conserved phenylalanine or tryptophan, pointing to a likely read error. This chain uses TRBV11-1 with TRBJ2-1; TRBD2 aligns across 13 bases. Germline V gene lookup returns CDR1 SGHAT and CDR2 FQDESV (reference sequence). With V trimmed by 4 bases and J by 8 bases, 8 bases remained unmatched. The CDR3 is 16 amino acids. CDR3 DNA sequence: TGTGCCAGCAGCTCTAGGACTAGCGGGAGTAAGGATGAGCAGTTCTCC. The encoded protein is CASSSRTSGSKDEQFS.

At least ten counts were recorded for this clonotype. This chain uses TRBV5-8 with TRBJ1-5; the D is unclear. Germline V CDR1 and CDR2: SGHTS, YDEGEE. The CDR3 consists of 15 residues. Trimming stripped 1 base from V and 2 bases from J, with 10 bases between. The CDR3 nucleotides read TGTGCCAGCAGCTTGCTAGTCCAGGGCAATCAGCCCCAGCATTTT. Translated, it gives CASSLLVQGNQPQHF. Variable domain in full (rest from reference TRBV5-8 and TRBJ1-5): EAGVTQSPTHLIKTRGQQATLRCSPISGHTSVYWYQQALGLGLQFLLWYDEGEERNRGNFPPRFSGRQFPNYSSELNVNALELEDSALYLCASSLLVQGNQPQHFGDGTRLSIL.

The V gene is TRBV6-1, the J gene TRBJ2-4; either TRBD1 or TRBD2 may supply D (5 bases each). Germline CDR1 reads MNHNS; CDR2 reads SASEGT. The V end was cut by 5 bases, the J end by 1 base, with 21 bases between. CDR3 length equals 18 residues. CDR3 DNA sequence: TGTGCCAGCAGTTCCAGAGATACGGGGCGGGTGGCCAAAAACATTCAGTACTTC. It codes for CASSSRDTGRVAKNIQYF.

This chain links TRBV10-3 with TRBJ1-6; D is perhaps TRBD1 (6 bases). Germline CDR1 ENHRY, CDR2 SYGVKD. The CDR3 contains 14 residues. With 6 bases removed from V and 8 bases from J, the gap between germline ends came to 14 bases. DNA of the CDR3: TGTGCCATCAGCGAAGGGGGATGGGATTCACCCCTCCACTTT. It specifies CAISEGGWDSPLHF.

CDR3 in DNA: TGTGCCAGCAGCGCCCGGGACAGGGCACGCGAGCAGTACTTC. Translation gives CASSARDRAREQYF. The chain links TRBV7-2 to TRBJ2-7, with 9 bases aligning to TRBD1. Germline loops: CDR1 SGHTA, CDR2 FQGNSA. V lost 5 bases, J lost 6 bases, and 8 bases stayed unmatched. The CDR3 is 14 residues long.

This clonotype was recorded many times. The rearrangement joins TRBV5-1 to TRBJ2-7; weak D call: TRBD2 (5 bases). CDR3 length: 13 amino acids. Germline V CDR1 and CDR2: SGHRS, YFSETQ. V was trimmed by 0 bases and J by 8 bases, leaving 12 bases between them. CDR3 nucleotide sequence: TGCGCCAGCAGCTTGGAAATGGGGAGAAAGCAGTACTTC. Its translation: CASSLEMGRKQYF.

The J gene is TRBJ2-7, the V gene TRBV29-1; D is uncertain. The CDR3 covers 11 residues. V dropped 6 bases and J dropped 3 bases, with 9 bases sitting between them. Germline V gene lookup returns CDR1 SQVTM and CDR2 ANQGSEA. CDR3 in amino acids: CSVLDNYEQYF. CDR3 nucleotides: TGCAGCGTCCTAGATAACTACGAGCAGTACTTC.

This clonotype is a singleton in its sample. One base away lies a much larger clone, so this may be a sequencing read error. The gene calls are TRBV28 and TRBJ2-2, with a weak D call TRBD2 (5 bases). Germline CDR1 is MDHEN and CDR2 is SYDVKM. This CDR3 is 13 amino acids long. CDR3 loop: CASSLGYTGELSF. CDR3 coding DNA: TGTGCCAGCAGCTTGGGATACACCGGGGAGCTGTCTTTT.

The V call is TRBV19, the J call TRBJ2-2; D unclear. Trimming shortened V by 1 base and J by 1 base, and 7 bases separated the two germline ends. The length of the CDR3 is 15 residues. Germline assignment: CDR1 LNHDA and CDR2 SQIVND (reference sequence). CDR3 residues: CASSIGLVNTGELFF. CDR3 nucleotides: TGTGCCAGTAGTATAGGACTTGTGAACACCGGGGAGCTGTTTTTT.

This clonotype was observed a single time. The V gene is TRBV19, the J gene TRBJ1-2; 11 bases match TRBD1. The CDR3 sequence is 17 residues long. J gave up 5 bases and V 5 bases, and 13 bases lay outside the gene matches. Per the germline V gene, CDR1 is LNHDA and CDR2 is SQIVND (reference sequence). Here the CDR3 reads CASSLSAPGQGVYGYTF. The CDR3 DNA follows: TGTGCCAGTAGTCTATCCGCACCGGGACAGGGGGTGTATGGCTACACCTTC.

The CDR3 sequence is CASSEGRGQETQYF. CDR3 DNA sequence: TGTGCCAGCAGCGAGGGGAGGGGCCAAGAGACCCAGTACTTC. The chain carries TRBV25-1 and TRBJ2-5, with 7 bases aligning to TRBD2. CDR1 and CDR2 from the germline V gene are MGHDK and SYGVNS. Losses at the gene ends were 6 bases for V and 1 base for J; bases not matched to a gene: 5. There are 14 residues in the CDR3.